This passage covers 8 T cell receptor beta chains from one sample sequenced in a study of shared clonotypes between healthy human individuals. Data came from immunoSEQ multiplex PCR; TCRdb stores just in-frame clones and leaves some out. The sample includes around 2.5 million clones, 90% to 95% seen only once; the top ten take about 0.39%. The sequenced sample consisted of naive CD4+ T cells from PBMCs. The sample's subset: CD45RA+ positively selected. Source of these receptors: a man between 18 and 29 years old in good health. Some clones in this sample may be carry-over from other donors' samples.

The chain joins TRBV5-1 to TRBJ2-3; TRBD1 is a possible D gene (5 bases). This CDR3 spans 14 amino acids. Germline V gene data show CDR1 as SGHRS and CDR2 as YFSETQ. Trimming left V 4 bases short and J 3 bases short, with 12 bases between. The CDR3 nucleotides read TGCGCCAGCAGCCTCGCGACAGCTACAGATACGCAGTATTTT. Its protein is CASSLATATDTQYF.

This clone appeared a single time. This chain's CDR3 is CASSLTRGQGEKLFF. The CDR3 bases are TGTGCCAGCAGCTTAACCCGGGGGCAGGGTGAAAAACTGTTTTTT. The chain carries TRBV11-2 and TRBJ1-4, with D perhaps TRBD1 (6 bases). Germline CDR1 SGHAT, CDR2 FQNNGV. This CDR3 has 15 amino acids. V lost 2 bases, J lost 7 bases, and 14 bases lay in between.

V usage is TRBV30 and J usage is TRBJ1-5, with D possibly being TRBD1 (6 bases). The CDR3 extends over 13 amino acids. Germline V gene lookup returns CDR1 GTSNPN and CDR2 SVGIG (reference sequence). V was cut by 5 bases and J by 6 bases, with 14 bases left in between. The CDR3 bases are TGTGCCTGGGCAACAGGGTTGAGTCAGCCCCAGCATTTT. It encodes CAWATGLSQPQHF.

With respect to this clone: The same CDR3 also results from other DNA sequences found in this sample. The rearrangement uses TRBV10-3 and TRBJ1-1; D is perhaps TRBD1 (5 bases). V was shortened by 3 bases and J by 4 bases, with 18 bases between the two germline ends. In germline, CDR1 is ENHRY, CDR2 SYGVKD. The CDR3 covers 16 residues. CDR3 bases: TGTGCCATCAGTGAATTCCTCACGGGGGTGGGCACTGAAGCTTTCTTT. Translated: CAISEFLTGVGTEAFF.

A word on this clone: Other DNA sequences from this sample encode an identical CDR3 as well. The chain links TRBV11-2 to TRBJ2-7, with unresolved D. Per germline, CDR1 SGHAT and CDR2 FQNNGV. V was pared by 3 bases and J by 7 bases, with 4 bases between. The CDR3 is 10 residues long. The CDR3 coding sequence is TGTGCCAGCAGCTTGGGGGAGCAGTACTTC. Translating it yields CASSLGEQYF.

The chain has TRBV7-2 and TRBJ1-5; D unclear. Trimming left V 1 base short and J 8 bases short, with 9 bases between. This CDR3 comprises 13 residues. CDR1 and CDR2 from the germline V gene are SGHTA and FQGNSA. The CDR3 reads CASSLGIQEPQHF. The DNA of the CDR3 is TGTGCCAGCAGCTTAGGTATCCAGGAGCCCCAGCATTTT.

The J gene is TRBJ2-1, the V gene TRBV28, with D perhaps matching TRBD1 (6 bases). V lost 0 bases, J lost 2 bases, and 11 bases lay in between. From germline, CDR1 is MDHEN and CDR2 SYDVKM. The CDR3 covers 16 residues. CDR3 protein: CASSLWGAGTYNEQFF. CDR3 sequence (DNA): TGTGCCAGCAGTTTATGGGGGGCAGGCACCTACAATGAGCAGTTCTTC.

The chain carries TRBV2 and TRBJ1-6; TRBD1 is a possible D gene (5 bases). Trimming removed 4 bases at V and 10 bases at J, with 14 bases between. The germline gives CDR1 SNHLY, CDR2 FYNNEI. The CDR3 sequence is 14 residues long. CDR3 nucleotides: TGTGCCAGCAGTGTTGAAGGGGTTGACTCACCCCTCCACTTT. Its translation: CASSVEGVDSPLHF.